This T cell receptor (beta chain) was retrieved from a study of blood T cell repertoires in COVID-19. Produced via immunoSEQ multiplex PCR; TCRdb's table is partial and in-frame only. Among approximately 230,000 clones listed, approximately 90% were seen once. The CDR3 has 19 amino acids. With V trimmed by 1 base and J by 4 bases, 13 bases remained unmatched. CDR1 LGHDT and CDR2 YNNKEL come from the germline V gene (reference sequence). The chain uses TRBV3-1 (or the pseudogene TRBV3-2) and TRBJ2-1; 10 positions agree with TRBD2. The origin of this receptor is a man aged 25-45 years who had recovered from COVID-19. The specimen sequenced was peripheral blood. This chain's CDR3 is CASSQGGTSGVYLYNEQFF. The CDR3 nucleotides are TGTGCCAGCAGCCAAGGCGGCACTAGCGGGGTATATTTATACAATGAGCAGTTCTTC.